This TCR beta chain was recovered during a study of PD-1 blockade in classical Hodgkin lymphoma. V was shortened by 3 bases and J by 1 base, with 6 bases between the two germline ends. Per germline, CDR1 SGHTA and CDR2 FQGNSA. CDR3 length: 13 amino acids. Whole-study findings and limits: A significant rise in TCR diversity was seen by C4D1 for CD4+ cells but not for CD8+ cells. Why repertoires differed is undefined; disease activity or prior therapy possibly contributed. Newly diagnosed patients had diversity similar to the baseline diversity of complete responders.

The table came from immunoSEQ multiplex PCR; TCRdb's copy has only in-frame clones and leaves some out. Here the sample spans about 24,000 clones, about 88% being singletons. As for this clone: No antigen is known for it.

Time point reported: cycle 4 day 1 (C4D1), after 5 to 7 weeks of nivolumab. Exposure to brentuximab vedotin varied, and each patient had relapsed following autologous stem cell transplantation. Best overall response was complete response, partial response or progressive disease in these relapsed/refractory classical Hodgkin lymphoma patients. The receptor comes from a human donor with classical Hodgkin lymphoma. The J gene is TRBJ1-1, the V gene TRBV7-2; the D is unclear. The input for sequencing was peripheral blood mononuclear cells (PBMCs), taken before the fourth cycle of nivolumab. The CDR3 DNA follows: TGTGCCAGCAGCTTGCAGGAGAACACTGAAGCTTTCTTT. This translates into CASSLQENTEAFF.